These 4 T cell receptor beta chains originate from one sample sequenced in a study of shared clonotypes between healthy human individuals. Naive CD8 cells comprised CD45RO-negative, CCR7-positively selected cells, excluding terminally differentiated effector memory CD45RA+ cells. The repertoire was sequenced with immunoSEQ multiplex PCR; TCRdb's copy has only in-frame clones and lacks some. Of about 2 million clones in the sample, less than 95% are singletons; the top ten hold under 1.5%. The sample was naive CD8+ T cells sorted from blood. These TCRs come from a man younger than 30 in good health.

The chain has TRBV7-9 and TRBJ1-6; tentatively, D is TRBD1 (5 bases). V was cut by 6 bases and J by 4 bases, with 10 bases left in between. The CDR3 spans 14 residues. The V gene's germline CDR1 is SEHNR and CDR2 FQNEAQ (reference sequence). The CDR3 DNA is TGTGCCAGCAGACAGGACGATTATAATTCACCCCTCCACTTT. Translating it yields CASRQDDYNSPLHF.

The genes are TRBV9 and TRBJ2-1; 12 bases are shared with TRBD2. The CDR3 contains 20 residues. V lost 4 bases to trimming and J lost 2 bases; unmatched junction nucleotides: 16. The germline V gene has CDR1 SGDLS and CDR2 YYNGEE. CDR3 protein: CASSPSRGLAGRTPYNEQFF. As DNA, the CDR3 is TGTGCCAGCAGCCCAAGCCGAGGACTAGCGGGGCGCACTCCCTACAATGAGCAGTTCTTC.

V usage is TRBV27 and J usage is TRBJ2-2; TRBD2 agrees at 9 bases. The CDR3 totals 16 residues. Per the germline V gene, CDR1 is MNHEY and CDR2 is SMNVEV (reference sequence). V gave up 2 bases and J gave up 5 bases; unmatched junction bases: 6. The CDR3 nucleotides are TGTGCCAGCAGTTTACTGCTAGCGGGATCAACCGGGGAGCTGTTTTTT. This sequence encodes CASSLLLAGSTGELFF.

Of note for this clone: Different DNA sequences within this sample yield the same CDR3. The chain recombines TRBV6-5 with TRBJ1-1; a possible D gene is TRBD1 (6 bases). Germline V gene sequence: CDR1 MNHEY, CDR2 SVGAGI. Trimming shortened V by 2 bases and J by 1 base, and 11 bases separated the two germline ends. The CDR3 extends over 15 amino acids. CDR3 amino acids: CASSYGGAGNTEAFF. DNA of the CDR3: TGTGCCAGCAGTTACGGGGGCGCAGGGAACACTGAAGCTTTCTTT.